A selection of T cell receptor beta chains follows, all from one sample in a study of response to subunit inactivated influenza vaccine. TCRdb reanalysed the RT-PCR reads using MiXCR and keeps one entry per CDR3 protein. In the table there are about 540,000 distinct CDR3 sequences, 20% to 25% of which are singletons. This same sample was also taken into another study, of T cells expressing NK-cell markers.

Sequenced here: CD4+ T cells sorted from PBMCs, sampled 11 to 12 days after vaccination. The receptors derive from a middle-aged man who received an inactivated influenza vaccine. The CDR3 runs from the conserved cysteine through the conserved F or W. Fields, in order: CDR3 protein, CDR3 DNA, clone size, D gene, J gene, V gene. A D gene is named only where the DNA matches it firmly. The size entry is marked missing in some rows and otherwise reads once, few, many or a size class.

CASRLGQGTGETQYF TGCGCCAGCAGACTAGGACAGGGGACGGGAGAGACCCAGTACTTC few TRBD1 TRBJ2-5 TRBV5-1
CASSYDSTGRREKLFF TGTGCCAGCAGTTACGACTCGACAGGCCGCCGAGAAAAACTGTTTTTT few NA TRBJ1-4 TRBV6-5
CASSRDGTIYGYTF TGTGCCAGCAGCCGCGACGGGACTATCTATGGCTACACCTTC NA NA TRBJ1-2 TRBV14
CAWSGGLAYVERTTDTQYF TGTGCCTGGAGTGGGGGGTTGGCCTACGTCGAGCGAACCACAGATACGCAGTATTTT NA NA TRBJ2-3 TRBV30
CAISPTGGSEKLFF TGTGCCATCAGCCCGACAGGGGGGAGTGAAAAACTGTTTTTT few TRBD1 TRBJ1-4 TRBV10-3
CASSLVAGAWHNEQFF TGTGCCAGCAGCTTAGTAGCGGGAGCGTGGCACAATGAGCAGTTCTTC few TRBD2 TRBJ2-1 TRBV7-2
CASSLVWGAGGELFF TGTGCCAGCAGCTTAGTCTGGGGGGCAGGCGGGGAGCTGTTTTTT NA NA TRBJ2-2 TRBV7-2
CASSLAGPQGRQFF TGCGCCAGCAGCTTGGCCGGGCCGCAGGGTCGGCAGTTCTTC NA NA TRBJ2-1 TRBV5-1
CASSPWDRGIRGNTIYF TGTGCCAGCAGCCCGTGGGACAGGGGAATTAGAGGAAACACCATATATTTT NA TRBD1 TRBJ1-3 TRBV7-6
CASSSGLAGGIRELFF TGTGCCAGCAGTTCCGGACTAGCGGGAGGAATACGGGAGCTGTTTTTT few TRBD2 TRBJ2-2 TRBV12-3/TRBV12-4
CASSHQPDSIKNIQYF TGTGCCAGCAGTCATCAGCCGGACAGTATTAAAAACATTCAGTACTTC NA NA TRBJ2-4 TRBV12-3/TRBV12-4
CASRSGFFTGELFF TGTGCCAGCAGGTCAGGGTTTTTCACCGGGGAGCTGTTTTTT NA NA TRBJ2-2 TRBV28
CASSLDRGHVAFF TGTGCCAGCAGCTTGGACAGGGGGCACGTGGCTTTCTTT few TRBD1 TRBJ1-1 TRBV7-8
CSAEIRDRGYYEQYF TGCAGTGCTGAAATTCGGGACAGGGGGTACTACGAGCAGTACTTC many TRBD1 TRBJ2-7 TRBV20-1
CASSPSSAAGELFF TGTGCCAGCAGCCCATCGAGCGCTGCAGGGGAGCTGTTTTTT few NA TRBJ2-2 TRBV7-2
CASRLADSCSSTDTQYF TGTGCAAGTCGCTTAGCCGACAGTTGCTCTAGCACAGATACGCAGTATTTT NA NA TRBJ2-3 TRBV12-2
CASSSRAPDTDTQYF TGTGCCAGCAGCAGCCGGGCCCCTGACACAGATACGCAGTATTTT NA NA TRBJ2-3 TRBV7-9
CASSSSRGGETQYF TGTGCCAGCAGCTCATCCAGGGGAGGAGAGACCCAGTACTTC few NA TRBJ2-5 TRBV7-8
CASRQTGGPNYGYTF TGTGCCAGCAGACAGACAGGGGGGCCTAACTATGGCTACACCTTC few TRBD1 TRBJ1-2 TRBV6-2/TRBV6-3
CASSPRDSNQPQHF TGTGCCAGCTCACCGCGGGACAGCAATCAGCCCCAGCATTTT NA NA TRBJ1-5 TRBV18
CASSARGTNTGELFF TGTGCCAGCAGCGCCCGGGGTACGAACACCGGGGAGCTGTTTTTT few NA TRBJ2-2 TRBV9
CASSSGLASTDTQYF TGCGCCAGCAGCTCGGGACTAGCGAGCACAGATACGCAGTATTTT many TRBD2 TRBJ2-3 TRBV5-1
CASKTSRLRPLYEQYF TGTGCCAGTAAGACAAGCCGGCTGCGCCCCCTCTACGAGCAGTACTTC few NA TRBJ2-7 TRBV19
CASSQNGGAGDEQFF TGTGCCAGCTCTCAAAACGGGGGGGCCGGGGATGAGCAGTTCTTC many TRBD2 TRBJ2-1 TRBV18
CASSLVFGPGELFF TGTGCCAGCAGCTTAGTTTTCGGGCCCGGGGAGCTGTTTTTT NA NA TRBJ2-2 TRBV11-2
CASSMGLAGGTGELFF TGTGCCAGCAGTATGGGACTAGCGGGAGGGACCGGGGAGCTGTTTTTT few TRBD2 TRBJ2-2 TRBV28
CASSYPGQGINEQFF TGTGCCAGCAGTTACCCGGGACAGGGCATCAATGAGCAGTTCTTC NA TRBD1 TRBJ2-1 TRBV6-5
CSASVQNNQPQHF TGCAGTGCTAGCGTGCAGAACAATCAGCCCCAGCATTTT few NA TRBJ1-5 TRBV20-1
CASRRDGAQRTQYF TGTGCCAGCAGGCGGGACGGTGCGCAAAGGACCCAGTACTTC NA NA TRBJ2-5 TRBV6-2/TRBV6-3
CASSYSMGGETQYF TGTGCCAGCAGTTACTCCATGGGGGGTGAGACCCAGTACTTC NA NA TRBJ2-5 TRBV6-5
CSASLDSSYEQYF TGCAGTGCTAGCCTGGACAGCTCCTACGAGCAGTACTTC few NA TRBJ2-7 TRBV20-1
CASSIDLSGKSYNEQFF TGTGCCAGTAGTATAGATCTTAGCGGGAAGTCCTACAATGAGCAGTTCTTC NA TRBD2 TRBJ2-1 TRBV19
CSARPLAGVMNEQFF TGCAGTGCTAGACCCCTAGCGGGAGTCATGAATGAGCAGTTCTTC NA TRBD2 TRBJ2-1 TRBV20-1